The 30 T cell receptor beta chains presented below share a single source sample, sequenced in a study of T cell clonotyping in hematopoietic cell transplantation. Time point: recipient sample about 28 days before transplant, after cytoreduction. Using immunoSEQ multiplex PCR, the repertoire was profiled, and TCRdb retains in-frame clones only, with some absent. The table shows approximately 80,000 clones, with around 96% occurring only once. The sample was peripheral blood mononuclear cells, taken before stem cell transplant. These receptors were taken from a woman aged 45-65 years with acute myeloid leukemia. Some clones in this sample may be carry-over from other donors' samples.

V usage is TRBV25-1 and J usage is TRBJ2-2, with D tentatively TRBD2 (7 bases). There are 17 residues in the CDR3. V was trimmed by 4 bases and J by 7 bases, leaving 22 bases between them. Per germline, CDR1 MGHDK and CDR2 SYGVNS. The CDR3 loop reads CASSALGGGRKIGELFF. For the CDR3, the DNA is TGTGCCAGCAGTGCTCTCGGCGGGGGCAGGAAGATCGGGGAGCTGTTTTTT.

This chain links TRBV30 with TRBJ1-5; the D gene is possibly TRBD1 (5 bases). Germline CDR1 GTSNPN, CDR2 SVGIG (reference sequence). Trimming took 1 base from V and 9 from J, leaving 13 bases between them. The CDR3 contains 13 residues. The chain's CDR3 is CAWSGKEGRPQHF. In nucleotides, the CDR3 is TGTGCCTGGAGTGGTAAGGAGGGACGGCCCCAGCATTTT.

This chain links TRBV25-1 with TRBJ2-1; the D is unclear. This CDR3 is 12 amino acids long. The V gene lost 5 bases and the J gene lost 8 bases, with 10 bases spanning the gap. Germline loops: CDR1 MGHDK, CDR2 SYGVNS. The CDR3 nucleotides are TGTGCCAGCAGTCTCCACCCTGATGAGCAGTTCTTC. Encoded protein: CASSLHPDEQFF. Drawing the rest from reference TRBV25-1 and TRBJ2-1, the complete variable domain is EADIYQTPRYLVIGTGKKITLECSQTMGHDKMYWYQQDPGMELHLIHYSYGVNSTEKGDLSSESTVSRIRTEHFPLTLESARPSHTSQYLCASSLHPDEQFFGPGTRLTVL.

This clone was recorded once. The rearrangement joins TRBV9 to TRBJ2-2; 9 nucleotides agree with TRBD1. CDR1 is SGDLS and CDR2 is YYNGEE in the germline V gene. The junction had 3 bases not matched to a gene; V was cut back by 2 bases and J by 4 bases. The CDR3 is made up of 15 amino acids. CDR3 sequence reads: CASSVPTGGTGELFF. CDR3 DNA sequence: TGTGCCAGCAGCGTCCCGACAGGGGGCACCGGGGAGCTGTTTTTT.

The CDR3 protein is CASSLERQSDEQYF. CDR3 nucleotide sequence: TGTGCCAGTAGTTTGGAGCGCCAATCCGACGAGCAGTACTTC. J is TRBJ2-7 and V is TRBV19; D not resolved. The germline gives CDR1 LNHDA, CDR2 SQIVND (reference sequence). This CDR3 spans 14 amino acids. Trimming took off 5 bases at V and 5 bases at J, with 16 bases between the two ends.

The chain has TRBV30 and TRBJ1-1, with D possibly being TRBD1 (6 bases). The CDR3 totals 12 residues. V was shortened by 3 bases and J by 10 bases, with 15 bases between the two germline ends. Germline V gene data show CDR1 as GTSNPN and CDR2 as SVGIG (reference sequence). CDR3 in DNA: TGTGCCTGGAGACAAGCTCGAGGGGGAGCTTTCTTT. Amino acids: CAWRQARGGAFF.

As DNA, the CDR3 is TGTGCCAGCAGCTTAGGAGGCACAGATACGCAGTATTTT. Its protein is CASSLGGTDTQYF. The J gene is TRBJ2-3, the V gene TRBV7-8; D is uncertain. The CDR3 extends over 13 amino acids. The V end was cut by 1 base, the J end by 1 base, with 3 bases between. Germline-derived CDR1 and CDR2 are SGHVS and FQNEAQ.

The V gene is TRBV4-2, the J gene TRBJ2-7; D is unclear. The CDR3 is 16 residues long. CDR1 is LGHNA and CDR2 is YNFKEQ in the germline V gene. The germline V and J ends were trimmed by 3 bases and 2 bases, with 17 bases remaining between them. The CDR3 DNA reads TGTGCCAGCAGCCAGATTCGCTTTCTTGGAACCTACGAGCAGTACTTC. As protein: CASSQIRFLGTYEQYF.

This sequence joins TRBV28 and TRBJ1-1; D is possibly TRBD1 (5 bases). The CDR3 has 17 amino acids. Germline-derived CDR1 and CDR2 are MDHEN and SYDVKM. With 6 bases removed from V and 2 bases from J, the gap between germline ends came to 22 bases. The CDR3 nucleotides are TGTGCCAGCAGACGGGGATCGGGGCAGAGTAAAAACACTGAAGCTTTCTTT. As protein: CASRRGSGQSKNTEAFF. The whole variable domain, remainder taken from reference TRBV28 and TRBJ1-1, is DVKVTQSSRYLVKRTGEKVFLECVQDMDHENMFWYRQDPGLGLRLIYFSYDVKMKEKGDIPEGYSVSREKKERFSLILESASTNQTSMYLCASRRGSGQSKNTEAFFGQGTRLTVV.

The gene calls are TRBV5-6 and TRBJ2-5; D might be TRBD2 (5 bases). The CDR3 totals 11 residues. The germline V and J ends were trimmed by 3 bases and 10 bases, with 10 bases remaining between them. CDR1 and CDR2 from the germline V gene are SGHDT and YYEEEE. CDR3: CASSWERNQYF. DNA for the CDR3: TGTGCCAGCAGCTGGGAGAGAAACCAGTACTTC.

V gene TRBV6-1 combines with J gene TRBJ1-2; possible D gene TRBD1, 6 bases. CDR1 and CDR2 from the germline V gene are MNHNS and SASEGT. V was trimmed by 5 bases and J by 4 bases, leaving 17 bases between them. The CDR3 covers 15 residues. CDR3 sequence reads: CASSRGGVEAYGYTF. Here the CDR3 DNA reads TGTGCCAGCAGTCGAGGGGGGGTAGAGGCCTATGGCTACACCTTC.

CDR3 in amino acids: CSVPSTPAGGISSNYGYTF. In DNA, the CDR3 is TGCAGCGTTCCCAGTACGCCCGCCGGAGGAATCTCGTCTAACTATGGCTACACCTTC. The chain carries TRBV29-1 and TRBJ1-2; no firm D call. This CDR3 is 19 amino acids long. Germline V lookup: CDR1 SQVTM, CDR2 ANQGSEA. The V end was cut by 5 bases, the J end by 0 bases, with 28 bases between.

J is TRBJ2-2 and V is TRBV19; D is possibly TRBD2 (6 bases). CDR1 is LNHDA and CDR2 is SQIVND in the germline V gene (reference sequence). The CDR3 has 16 amino acids. The CDR3 spells CGTARVSGPRYGELFF. The CDR3 nucleotides read TGTGGCACTGCCCGGGTTAGCGGCCCGAGGTACGGGGAGCTGTTTTTT.

V is TRBV28 and J is TRBJ1-6; D is possibly TRBD1 (5 bases). Trimming pared 9 bases from V and 8 bases from J, leaving 14 bases between. CDR1 and CDR2 (germline): MDHEN, SYDVKM. This CDR3 region has 13 residues. The CDR3 bases are TGTGCCAGTTTTCAGGGTTTTGATTCACCCCTCCACTTT. Its translation: CASFQGFDSPLHF.

This sequence joins TRBV5-1 and TRBJ2-2, with 7 bases matching TRBD2. Germline-derived CDR1 and CDR2 are SGHRS and YFSETQ. The CDR3 extends over 16 amino acids. With V trimmed by 0 bases and J by 7 bases, 9 bases remained unmatched. Written as DNA, the CDR3 is TGCGCCAGCAGCTTGGCGGCGGGAGAAAATAACGGGGAGCTGTTTTTT. Residues: CASSLAAGENNGELFF.

The gene calls are TRBV5-1 and TRBJ1-4, with D tentatively TRBD1 (6 bases). This CDR3 spans 14 amino acids. The germline gives CDR1 SGHRS, CDR2 YFSETQ. The V gene lost 0 bases and the J gene lost 4 bases, with 7 bases spanning the gap. CDR3 residues: CASSLGTDNEKLFF. DNA of the CDR3: TGCGCCAGCAGCTTGGGGACAGATAATGAAAAACTGTTTTTT.

The gene calls are TRBV7-2 and TRBJ1-5; D is ambiguous. In germline, CDR1 is SGHTA, CDR2 FQGNSA. The CDR3 is 12 amino acids. V was cut by 8 bases and J by 4 bases, with 9 bases left in between. As DNA, the CDR3 is TGTGCCAGCGCGCCAATTAATCAGCCCCAGCATTTT. Translating gives CASAPINQPQHF.

The V call is TRBV2, the J call TRBJ2-3; 14 nucleotides match TRBD2. Unmatched junction bases numbered 13, after V lost 4 bases and J lost 4 bases. CDR1 is SNHLY and CDR2 is FYNNEI in the germline V gene. CDR3 length: 19 amino acids. The CDR3 DNA reads as TGTGCCAGCAGTGTTTTTTTAATGGGACTAGCGGGAGTTGCAGATACGCAGTATTTT. The encoded protein is CASSVFLMGLAGVADTQYF.

The chain uses TRBV7-2 and TRBJ2-7, with 9 bases matching TRBD2. The trim removed 5 bases at V and 0 bases at J, leaving 2 bases unmatched. This CDR3 has 14 residues. Germline lookup yields CDR1 SGHTA and CDR2 FQGNSA. In DNA form, the CDR3 reads TGTGCCAGCAGCCGTAGCGGGAGCTCCTACGAGCAGTACTTC. Translated, it gives CASSRSGSSYEQYF.

The DNA of the CDR3 is TGTGCCTGGAGTGTGTTCAGCATGAACACTGAAGCTTTCTTT. This encodes CAWSVFSMNTEAFF. V usage is TRBV30 and J usage is TRBJ1-1; D ambiguous. The germline V and J ends were trimmed by 0 bases and 0 bases, with 8 bases remaining between them. The CDR3 spans 14 residues. Germline V gene lookup returns CDR1 GTSNPN and CDR2 SVGIG (reference sequence).

The rearrangement joins TRBV7-9 to TRBJ2-6; TRBD1 might be the D (5 bases). Germline CDR1 SEHNR, CDR2 FQNEAQ (reference sequence). The CDR3 is 15 residues long. The V gene lost 5 bases and the J gene lost 0 bases, with 8 bases spanning the gap. The CDR3 loop is CASSPRVSGANVLTF. The CDR3 DNA follows: TGTGCCAGCAGCCCCAGGGTCTCTGGGGCCAACGTCCTGACTTTC.

A word on this clone: Distinct nucleotide sequences in the sample also encode this CDR3. This chain uses TRBV6-5 with TRBJ2-7, with 7 bases that match TRBD1. The CDR3 length is 12 residues. Germline V gene lookup returns CDR1 MNHEY and CDR2 SVGAGI. V was pared by 5 bases and J by 2 bases, with 0 bases of the junction left unmatched. CDR3 sequence (DNA): TGTGCCAGCAGTGGGACAGCCTACGAGCAGTACTTC. Its translation: CASSGTAYEQYF.

V gene TRBV6-1 combines with J gene TRBJ1-4; D remains unclear. The germline CDR1 and CDR2 sequences are MNHNS and SASEGT. V shed 10 bases and J shed 4 bases, with 16 bases lying between them. The length of the CDR3 is 14 residues. The DNA for the CDR3 is TGTGCCAACGCTCGTTTATTTGGTAATGAAAAACTGTTTTTT. Translating it yields CANARLFGNEKLFF.

The rearrangement joins TRBV25-1 to TRBJ1-2; TRBD1 is a possible D gene (6 bases). CDR3 size: 14 residues. The V gene's germline CDR1 is MGHDK and CDR2 SYGVNS. The ends were cut back, 3 bases at V and 4 bases at J, with 12 bases in the middle. The CDR3 protein is CASSERRDTYGYTF. CDR3 coding DNA: TGTGCCAGCAGTGAGCGCCGGGACACCTATGGCTACACCTTC.

The chain couples TRBV2 to TRBJ2-7; D may correspond to TRBD1 or TRBD2 (5 bases each). The CDR3 loop spans 15 amino acids. The V gene lost 8 bases and the J gene lost 0 bases, with 17 bases spanning the gap. Germline values: CDR1 SNHLY, CDR2 FYNNEI. The CDR3 DNA is TGTGCCAGCGGAGGCTTCCGGGACGACTCCTACGAGCAGTACTTC. Translating it yields CASGGFRDDSYEQYF.

The V call is TRBV2, the J call TRBJ1-2, with TRBD1 matching over 7 bases. Germline V gene data show CDR1 as SNHLY and CDR2 as FYNNEI. The CDR3 is 13 amino acids. J gave up 4 bases and V 6 bases, and 5 bases lay outside the gene matches. The CDR3 here is CASRGGQVYGYTF. The DNA of the CDR3 is TGTGCCAGCAGAGGGGGCCAAGTCTATGGCTACACCTTC.

This chain joins TRBV19 and TRBJ2-6; 9 nucleotides match TRBD1. Looked up from germline, CDR1 is LNHDA and CDR2 is SQIVND (reference sequence). There are 14 residues in the CDR3. The J segment lost 9 bases and the V segment lost 6 bases, leaving 6 bases of the junction unmatched. The CDR3 nucleotides read TGTGCCAGTAGCCGGGACAGGGTTGACAACGTCCTGACTTTC. Amino acids: CASSRDRVDNVLTF.

V usage is TRBV14 and J usage is TRBJ1-3, with 9 nucleotides matching TRBD1. The germline CDR1 and CDR2 sequences are SGHDN and FVKESK. V lost 2 bases and J lost 0; bases outside the gene matches: 5. The CDR3 is 17 amino acids. CDR3 loop: CASSQTGTGISGNTIYF. Written as DNA, the CDR3 is TGTGCCAGCAGCCAAACCGGGACAGGGATCTCTGGAAACACCATATATTTT.

This clone was seen only once. The rearrangement joins TRBV5-6 to TRBJ2-4; no clear D. Germline CDR1 SGHDT, CDR2 YYEEEE. The CDR3 contains 15 residues. Trimming cost V 4 bases and J 5 bases, with 16 bases left between them. This CDR3 reads CASSRSGFWENIQYF. CDR3 nucleotides: TGTGCCAGCAGCCGTTCCGGGTTTTGGGAAAACATTCAGTACTTC.

This chain joins TRBV6-5 and TRBJ2-1; no reliable D call. Germline V CDR1 and CDR2: MNHEY, SVGAGI. Between the trimmed V and J ends, which lost 8 bases and 4 bases, there was a span of 9 bases. The CDR3 consists of 12 residues. The chain's CDR3 is CASGWVYNEQFF. CDR3 in DNA: TGTGCCAGCGGCTGGGTATACAATGAGCAGTTCTTC.